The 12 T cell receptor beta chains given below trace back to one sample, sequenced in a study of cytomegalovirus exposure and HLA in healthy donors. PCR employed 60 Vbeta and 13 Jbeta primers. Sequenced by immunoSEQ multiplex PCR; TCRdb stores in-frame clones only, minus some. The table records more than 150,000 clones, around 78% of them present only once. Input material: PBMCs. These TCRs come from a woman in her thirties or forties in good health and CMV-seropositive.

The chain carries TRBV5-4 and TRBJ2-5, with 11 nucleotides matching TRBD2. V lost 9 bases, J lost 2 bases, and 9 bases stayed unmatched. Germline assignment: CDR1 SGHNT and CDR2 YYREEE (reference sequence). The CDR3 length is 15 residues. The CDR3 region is CATSPSGGRQETQYF. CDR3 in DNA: TGTGCCACCTCCCCTAGCGGGGGGCGACAAGAGACCCAGTACTTC.

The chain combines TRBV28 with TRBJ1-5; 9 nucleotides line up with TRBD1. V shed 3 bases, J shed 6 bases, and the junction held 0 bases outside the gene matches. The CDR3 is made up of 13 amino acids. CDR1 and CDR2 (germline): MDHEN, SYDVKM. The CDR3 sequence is CASSLTGGQPQHF. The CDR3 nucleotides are TGTGCCAGCAGTTTGACAGGGGGTCAGCCCCAGCATTTT.

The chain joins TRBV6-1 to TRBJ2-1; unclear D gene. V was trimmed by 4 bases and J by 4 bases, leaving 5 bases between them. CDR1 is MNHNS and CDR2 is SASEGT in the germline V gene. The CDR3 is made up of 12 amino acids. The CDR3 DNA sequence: TGTGCCAGCAGTGCCGGGTACAATGAGCAGTTCTTC. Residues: CASSAGYNEQFF.

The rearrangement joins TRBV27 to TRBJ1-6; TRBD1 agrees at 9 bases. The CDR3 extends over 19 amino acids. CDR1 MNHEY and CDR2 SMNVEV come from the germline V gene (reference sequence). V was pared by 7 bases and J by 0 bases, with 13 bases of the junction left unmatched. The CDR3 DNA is TGTGCCAGCAAAAAGGGAGAGGGACAGGGAAGCTCCTATAATTCACCCCTCCACTTT. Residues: CASKKGEGQGSSYNSPLHF.

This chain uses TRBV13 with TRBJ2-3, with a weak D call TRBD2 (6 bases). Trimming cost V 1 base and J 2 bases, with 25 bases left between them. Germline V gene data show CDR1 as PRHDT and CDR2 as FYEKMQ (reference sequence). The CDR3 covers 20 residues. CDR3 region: CASSLAMTGGAYGTTDTQYF. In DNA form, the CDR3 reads TGTGCCAGCAGCTTAGCCATGACTGGCGGGGCATATGGAACCACAGATACGCAGTATTTT.

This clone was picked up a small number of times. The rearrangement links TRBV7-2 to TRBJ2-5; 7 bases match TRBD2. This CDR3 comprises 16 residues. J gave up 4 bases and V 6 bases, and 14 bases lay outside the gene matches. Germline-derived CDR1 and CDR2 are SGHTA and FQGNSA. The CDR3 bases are TGTGCCAGCAGGTCCAAGGCGGGGGAGTTCCCAGAGACCCAGTACTTC. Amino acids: CASRSKAGEFPETQYF.

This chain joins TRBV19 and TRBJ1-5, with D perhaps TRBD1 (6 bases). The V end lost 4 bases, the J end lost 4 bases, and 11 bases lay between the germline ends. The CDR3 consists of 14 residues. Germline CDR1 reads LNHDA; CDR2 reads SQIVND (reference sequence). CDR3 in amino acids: CASSSTGHNQPQHF. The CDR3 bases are TGTGCCAGTAGTAGTACAGGGCATAATCAGCCCCAGCATTTT. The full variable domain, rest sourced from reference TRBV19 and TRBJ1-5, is DGGITQSPKYLFRKEGQNVTLSCEQNLNHDAMYWYRQDPGQGLRLIYYSQIVNDFQKGDIAEGYSVSREKKESFPLTVTSAQKNPTAFYLCASSSTGHNQPQHFGDGTRLSIL.

The DNA for the CDR3 is TGTGCCAGCAGCCCAGGACGCGGGACTAGCGGGAACAATGAGCAGTTCTTC. Residues: CASSPGRGTSGNNEQFF. The chain employs TRBV7-3 and TRBJ2-1, with 13 bases fitting TRBD2. The V gene's germline CDR1 is SGHTA and CDR2 FQGTGA. The CDR3 covers 17 residues. V shed 5 bases, J shed 5 bases, and the junction held 9 bases outside the gene matches.

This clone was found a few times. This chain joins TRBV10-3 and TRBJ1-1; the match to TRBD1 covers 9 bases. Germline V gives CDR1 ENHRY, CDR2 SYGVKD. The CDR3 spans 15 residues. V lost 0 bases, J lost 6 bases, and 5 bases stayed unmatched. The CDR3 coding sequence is TGTGCCATCAGTGAGTCCCGGGACAGGGTCGCTGAAGCTTTCTTT. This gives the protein CAISESRDRVAEAFF.

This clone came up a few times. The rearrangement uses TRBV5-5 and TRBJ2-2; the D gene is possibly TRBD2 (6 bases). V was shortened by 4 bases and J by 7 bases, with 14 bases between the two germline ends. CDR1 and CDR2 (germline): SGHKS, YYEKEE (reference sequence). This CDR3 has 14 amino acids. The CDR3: CASSPASVLGELFF. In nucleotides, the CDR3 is TGTGCCAGCAGCCCGGCTAGCGTTCTCGGGGAGCTGTTTTTT.

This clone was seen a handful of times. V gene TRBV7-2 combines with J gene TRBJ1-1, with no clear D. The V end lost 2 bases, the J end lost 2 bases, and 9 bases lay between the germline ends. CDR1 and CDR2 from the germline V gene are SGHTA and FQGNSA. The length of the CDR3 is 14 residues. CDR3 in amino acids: CASSLFADNTEAFF. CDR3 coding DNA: TGTGCCAGCAGCTTATTCGCGGATAACACTGAAGCTTTCTTT.

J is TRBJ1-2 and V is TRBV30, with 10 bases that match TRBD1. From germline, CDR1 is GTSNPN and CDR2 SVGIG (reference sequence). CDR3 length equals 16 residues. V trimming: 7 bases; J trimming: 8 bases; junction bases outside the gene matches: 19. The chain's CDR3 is CASPGGTGDTLYGYTF. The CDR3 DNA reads TGTGCCTCCCCGGGGGGGACAGGGGATACTTTATACGGCTACACCTTC.